The 28 T cell receptor beta chains listed next were all sequenced from one sample in a study of blood T cell repertoires in COVID-19. Some clones are missing from TCRdb's copy, which holds only in-frame ones; the method was immunoSEQ multiplex PCR. Among under 250,000 clones listed, around 86% were seen once. Sequencing used peripheral blood. All receptors come from a man aged 25 to 40 who had recovered from COVID-19.

This clone was counted only a few times. The chain recombines TRBV2 with TRBJ1-2, with a possible D match to TRBD1 (5 bases). The CDR3 is made up of 15 amino acids. The germline gives CDR1 SNHLY, CDR2 FYNNEI. V gave up 2 bases and J gave up 4 bases, with 14 bases separating them. In DNA, the CDR3 is TGTGCCAGCAGTGAAAACCATGGGGGGATCTATGGCTACACCTTC. Translating gives CASSENHGGIYGYTF.

The gene calls are TRBV27 and TRBJ2-1, with a tentative D call TRBD2 (6 bases). The CDR3 is 14 amino acids. V gave up 5 bases and J gave up 1 base, with 9 bases separating them. Looked up from germline, CDR1 is MNHEY and CDR2 is SMNVEV (reference sequence). CDR3 nucleotides: TGTGCCAGCAGTCATGGGGGGTCCTACAATGAGCAGTTCTTC. It yields the protein CASSHGGSYNEQFF.

The chain is built from TRBV7-6 and TRBJ2-5; 8 bases are shared with TRBD2. This CDR3 region has 15 residues. Germline CDR1 is SGHVS and CDR2 is FNYEAQ. V lost 5 bases, J lost 5 bases, and 10 bases stayed unmatched. The CDR3 DNA sequence: TGTGCCAGCAGCCGCGGGGGGACGGGCCCTGAGACCCAGTACTTC. It specifies CASSRGGTGPETQYF.

The chain joins TRBV7-3 to TRBJ1-2, with 8 bases lining up with TRBD1. Germline V gene data show CDR1 as SGHTA and CDR2 as FQGTGA. The CDR3 totals 15 residues. The J segment lost 7 bases and the V segment lost 3 bases, leaving 10 bases of the junction unmatched. The CDR3 protein is CASSLTGVEKGGYTF. In DNA, the CDR3 is TGTGCCAGCAGCTTGACAGGGGTGGAGAAGGGTGGCTACACCTTC.

DNA of the CDR3: TGTGCCAGCTCACTTGTCGGGACTGAAGCTTTCTTT. Translating gives CASSLVGTEAFF. This sequence joins TRBV18 and TRBJ1-1; no clear D gene. This CDR3 contains 12 residues. V was trimmed by 4 bases and J by 5 bases, leaving 8 bases between them. The germline V gene has CDR1 KGHSH and CDR2 LQKENI.

The chain recombines TRBV3-1 (or the pseudogene TRBV3-2) with TRBJ1-2; D unresolved. The V and J ends lost 1 base and 3 bases respectively, with 9 bases between them. The CDR3 is 14 amino acids. Germline CDR1 reads LGHDT; CDR2 reads YNNKEL (reference sequence). CDR3 coding DNA: TGTGCCAGCAGCCAAGGAGGTTGGGACTATGGCTACACCTTC. As protein: CASSQGGWDYGYTF.

The gene calls are TRBV5-6 and TRBJ1-6, with 7 bases lining up with TRBD1. Germline V lookup: CDR1 SGHDT, CDR2 YYEEEE. V shed 3 bases and J 14 bases; nucleotides not matched to a gene: 14. The CDR3 totals 15 residues. CDR3 protein: CASSSNSGGKGTLHF. The CDR3 region has the DNA TGTGCCAGCAGCTCTAATTCAGGGGGAAAAGGAACCCTCCACTTT. Drawing the rest from reference TRBV5-6 and TRBJ1-6, the complete variable domain is DAGVTQSPTHLIKTRGQQVTLRCSPKSGHDTVSWYQQALGQGPQFIFQYYEEEERQRGNFPDRFSGHQFPNYSSELNVNALLLGDSALYLCASSSNSGGKGTLHFGNGTRLTVT.

The chain recombines TRBV6-5 with TRBJ2-1; tentative D call: TRBD1 (5 bases). The CDR3 covers 13 residues. CDR1 and CDR2 from the germline V gene are MNHEY and SVGAGI. Trimming removed 9 bases from V and 2 bases from J, with 11 bases in between. CDR3 in amino acids: CASSRTTYNEQFF. CDR3 sequence (DNA): TGTGCCAGTTCTCGGACAACCTACAATGAGCAGTTCTTC.

The chain couples TRBV28 to TRBJ2-5; 8 positions agree with TRBD1. CDR1 and CDR2 from the germline V gene are MDHEN and SYDVKM. The CDR3 is 15 amino acids. Trimming at V came to 5 bases and at J to 5 bases, leaving 10 bases not matched to a gene. In DNA, the CDR3 is TGTGCCAGCAGTCGAGGGACAGGCGGGCTGGAGACCCAGTACTTC. Translation gives CASSRGTGGLETQYF.

V and J are TRBV10-3 and TRBJ1-6, with 7 bases fitting TRBD1. Germline V gives CDR1 ENHRY, CDR2 SYGVKD. The CDR3 length is 16 residues. The J segment lost 8 bases and the V segment lost 6 bases, leaving 13 bases of the junction unmatched. The CDR3 DNA sequence: TGTGCCATCAGCCCCTCGGACAGGAGTAGTGATTCACCCCTCCACTTT. Translated, it gives CAISPSDRSSDSPLHF.

The chain couples TRBV19 to TRBJ1-2; a possible D gene is TRBD1 (6 bases). The length of the CDR3 is 16 residues. V gave up 3 bases and J gave up 3 bases, with 17 bases separating them. Per germline, CDR1 LNHDA and CDR2 SQIVND (reference sequence). The CDR3 here is CASSILGHLAHYGYTF. The CDR3 DNA is TGTGCCAGTAGTATCTTGGGACACCTCGCCCACTATGGCTACACCTTC.

The V call is TRBV10-1, the J call TRBJ2-5; TRBD2 is a possible D gene (5 bases). CDR3 length equals 14 residues. The ends were cut back, 0 bases at V and 2 bases at J, with 7 bases in the middle. In germline, CDR1 is WNHNN, CDR2 SYGVQD (reference sequence). The DNA for the CDR3 is TGCGCCAGCAGTGAGTCGCTAGCTCAAGAGACCCAGTACTTC. It translates to CASSESLAQETQYF.

For the CDR3, the DNA is TGTGCCAGTAGTATTGAGGGGACAGGGTCCTCCTACGAGCAGTACTTC. As protein: CASSIEGTGSSYEQYF. The rearrangement uses TRBV19 and TRBJ2-7, with 9 bases fitting TRBD1. This CDR3 is 16 amino acids long. From germline, CDR1 is LNHDA and CDR2 SQIVND (reference sequence). With 3 bases clipped from V and 0 bases from J, the junction kept 6 bases outside the gene matches.

This clone was picked up one time. The chain couples TRBV4-1 to TRBJ2-1; TRBD2 aligns across 7 bases. Trimming removed 4 bases from V and 0 bases from J; junction bases left unmatched: 3. Germline-derived CDR1 and CDR2 are MGHRA and YSYEKL. The CDR3 is made up of 15 amino acids. DNA for the CDR3: TGCGCCAGCAGCCTCGCGGGGGTCTCCTACAATGAGCAGTTCTTC. It encodes CASSLAGVSYNEQFF.

This clone was seen once. The gene calls are TRBV11-3 and TRBJ2-1; the D is unclear. The CDR3 has 14 amino acids. Between the trimmed V and J ends, which lost 0 bases and 6 bases, there was a span of 9 bases. CDR1 is SGHNT and CDR2 is YENEEA in the germline V gene. The CDR3 nucleotides read TGTGCCAGCAGCTTAGACCCTTCGAGCAATGAGCAGTTCTTC. Its translation: CASSLDPSSNEQFF.

The rearrangement joins TRBV6-5 to TRBJ2-5, with D perhaps TRBD2 (6 bases). CDR1 MNHEY and CDR2 SVGAGI come from the germline V gene. Trimming took off 0 bases at V and 3 bases at J, with 8 bases between the two ends. This CDR3 region has 14 residues. CDR3 amino acids: CASSYSGLEETQYF. The CDR3 nucleotides read TGTGCCAGCAGTTACTCGGGACTCGAAGAGACCCAGTACTTC.

The gene calls are TRBV27 and TRBJ2-3, with 14 nucleotides matching TRBD2. The V gene's germline CDR1 is MNHEY and CDR2 SMNVEV (reference sequence). The CDR3 is 19 residues long. With V trimmed by 5 bases and J by 4 bases, 14 bases remained unmatched. The CDR3 nucleotides read TGTGCCAGCAGTCTCAGGACTAGCGGGGGGATCCCTTTCGCAGATACGCAGTATTTT. It codes for CASSLRTSGGIPFADTQYF.

This clone has a handful of counts. This chain joins TRBV7-9 and TRBJ2-1; the match to TRBD1 covers 7 bases. This CDR3 spans 16 amino acids. With 5 bases clipped from V and 0 bases from J, the junction kept 7 bases outside the gene matches. Germline assignment: CDR1 SEHNR and CDR2 FQNEAQ (reference sequence). CDR3 sequence reads: CASSPRWDSSYNEQFF. CDR3 nucleotides: TGTGCCAGCAGCCCCCGTTGGGACAGCTCCTACAATGAGCAGTTCTTC.

CDR3 bases: TGTGCCAGCAGCTTGTGGGGGGGCTACAATGAGCAGTTCTTC. Translating gives CASSLWGGYNEQFF. The J gene is TRBJ2-1, the V gene TRBV13, with 7 bases identical to TRBD2. Per germline, CDR1 PRHDT and CDR2 FYEKMQ (reference sequence). The CDR3 consists of 14 residues. J lost 3 bases, V lost 3 bases, and 2 bases had no gene match.

The V call is TRBV5-1, the J call TRBJ1-1; D gene ambiguous. The CDR3 extends over 13 amino acids. The germline CDR1 and CDR2 sequences are SGHRS and YFSETQ. Trimming shortened V by 5 bases and J by 1 base, and 9 bases separated the two germline ends. CDR3 in DNA: TGCGCCAGCAGTGAGACACCGAACACTGAAGCTTTCTTT. It yields the protein CASSETPNTEAFF.

The V gene is TRBV24-1, the J gene TRBJ2-1, with 9 bases matching TRBD1. The trim removed 7 bases at V and 7 bases at J, leaving 13 bases unmatched. Germline V CDR1 and CDR2: KGHDR, SFDVKD. The CDR3 totals 16 residues. The CDR3: CATSPSTGTGKNEQFF. DNA for the CDR3: TGTGCCACCAGCCCATCGACCGGGACAGGGAAAAATGAGCAGTTCTTC.

V and J are TRBV14 and TRBJ2-2; tentative D call: TRBD2 (6 bases). Germline CDR1 and CDR2: SGHDN and FVKESK. Trimming cost V 0 bases and J 1 base, with 12 bases left between them. The CDR3 covers 17 residues. This chain's CDR3 is CASSQDRRGLNTGELFF. DNA for the CDR3: TGTGCCAGCAGCCAAGATCGGAGGGGCCTGAACACCGGGGAGCTGTTTTTT.

The J gene is TRBJ1-6, the V gene TRBV28; 9 nucleotides match TRBD1. This CDR3 is 15 amino acids long. Germline trimming cut 3 bases from V and 9 bases from J; bases unmatched to any gene: 6. The germline V gene has CDR1 MDHEN and CDR2 SYDVKM. The CDR3 coding sequence is TGTGCCAGCAGTTTGACAGGGGGGTTACTTTCACCCCTCCACTTT. Amino acids: CASSLTGGLLSPLHF.

J is TRBJ1-5 and V is TRBV28; 8 nucleotides align to TRBD1. There are 17 residues in the CDR3. The germline gives CDR1 MDHEN, CDR2 SYDVKM. V gave up 7 bases and J gave up 0 bases; unmatched junction bases: 11. The CDR3 DNA sequence: TGTGCCAGCAATGCAGGGGACAGGCCATATAGCAATCAGCCCCAGCATTTT. Amino acid sequence: CASNAGDRPYSNQPQHF. The full variable domain, with the rest looked up from reference TRBV28 and TRBJ1-5, is DVKVTQSSRYLVKRTGEKVFLECVQDMDHENMFWYRQDPGLGLRLIYFSYDVKMKEKGDIPEGYSVSREKKERFSLILESASTNQTSMYLCASNAGDRPYSNQPQHFGDGTRLSIL.

This rearrangement joins TRBV21-1 to TRBJ2-7; the tabulated D call, TRBD1, remains unverified against the DNA. TRBV21-1 is flagged as a pseudogene. This CDR3 comprises 17 residues. For the CDR3, the DNA is TGTGCCAGCAGCATAGACACCGGGACAGGGGATATGAACGAGCAGTACGTC. It translates to CASSIDTGTGDMNEQYV.

The J gene is TRBJ1-4, the V gene TRBV12-3 or TRBV12-4, with D perhaps matching TRBD1 (5 bases). The CDR3 spans 13 residues. Trimming stripped 10 bases from V and 4 bases from J, with 13 bases between. The CDR3 spells CATSRVDNEKLFF. In DNA form, the CDR3 reads TGTGCCACCTCCAGGGTGGATAATGAAAAACTGTTTTTT.

This clone has only a few counts. The chain carries TRBV5-1 and TRBJ1-3; tentatively, D is TRBD1 (5 bases). The germline V gene encodes CDR1 SGHRS and CDR2 YFSETQ. This CDR3 is built from 14 residues. Between the trimmed V and J ends, which lost 2 bases and 2 bases, there was a span of 8 bases. The CDR3 protein is CASSLQDPGNTIYF. For the CDR3, the DNA is TGCGCCAGCAGCTTACAGGATCCTGGAAACACCATATATTTT.

The V and J genes are TRBV12-3 or TRBV12-4 and TRBJ2-3; D unclear. There are 12 residues in the CDR3. Trimming pared 10 bases from V and 6 bases from J, leaving 14 bases between. This CDR3 reads CAIRDMVDTQYF. CDR3 sequence (DNA): TGTGCCATCCGCGATATGGTGGATACGCAGTATTTT.